The rows below give T cell receptor beta chains drawn from one sample of a study of spatial heterogeneity in lung cancer. Using its own MiXCR run on the 5' RACE reads, TCRdb lists one record per CDR3 protein. Among 95,000 or so distinct CDR3 sequences, 7.5% to 10% were seen once, and the ten largest hold about 7%. Sequenced here: PBMCs, sampled at surgery. The receptors stem from a male donor with early-stage non-small cell lung cancer. Each CDR3 is given with its conserved first and last residue. The order of the fields is V gene, clone size, J gene, D gene, CDR3 DNA, CDR3 protein. A D gene is named only where the DNA matches it firmly. Size tells how often a clone was seen (once, few, many) or the class of an expanded clone, and some rows leave it out.

V: TRBV25-1; size: -; J: TRBJ2-3; D: TRBD2; DNA: TGTGCCAGCAGTCCTAATTGGCTAGCGGGAGGGTCGGGCACAGATACGCAGTATTTT; CDR3: CASSPNWLAGGSGTDTQYF
V: TRBV29-1; size: many; J: TRBJ2-5; D: -; DNA: TGCAGCGTTGACGGGGCGCAGGCACAAGAGACCCAGTACTTC; CDR3: CSVDGAQAQETQYF
V: TRBV4-2; size: few; J: TRBJ2-1; D: TRBD2; DNA: TGTGCCAGCAGCCAAGACGCGACTAGCGGCTTCTACAATGAGCAGTTCTTC; CDR3: CASSQDATSGFYNEQFF
V: TRBV9; size: many; J: TRBJ2-5; D: -; DNA: TGTGCCAGCAGCGTAGAACAGAATCAAGAGACCCAGTACTTC; CDR3: CASSVEQNQETQYF
V: TRBV20-1; size: few; J: TRBJ2-7; D: -; DNA: TGCAGTGCTAGTTCTCCCTACGAGCAGTACTTC; CDR3: CSASSPYEQYF
V: TRBV2; size: few; J: TRBJ1-4; D: -; DNA: TGTGCCTCCAAAGGGCAGAATAATGAAAAACTGTTTTTT; CDR3: CASKGQNNEKLFF
V: TRBV28; size: few; J: TRBJ2-1; D: TRBD2; DNA: TGTGCCAGCAGTTTAGGTGGGACTAGCGGGAGATATGAGCAGTTCTTC; CDR3: CASSLGGTSGRYEQFF
V: TRBV5-1; size: -; J: TRBJ2-7; D: -; DNA: TGCGCCAGCAGTGCTTCGCCAGGGGAGAACGAGCAGTACTTC; CDR3: CASSASPGENEQYF
V: TRBV2; size: few; J: TRBJ2-7; D: TRBD2; DNA: TGTGCCAGCAGCGCCGCGCGGGGGTACGAGCAGTACTTC; CDR3: CASSAARGYEQYF
V: TRBV27; size: -; J: TRBJ2-5; D: -; DNA: TGTGCCAGCAGTTTAGGCTTTAGGCACCAAGAGACCCAGTACTTC; CDR3: CASSLGFRHQETQYF
V: TRBV9; size: many; J: TRBJ1-6; D: -; DNA: TGTGCCAGCAGCGTAGGGAACAACCAAAATTCACCCCTCCACTTT; CDR3: CASSVGNNQNSPLHF
V: TRBV20-1; size: -; J: TRBJ2-1; D: -; DNA: TGCACACTGCGGCTCTCCTACAATGAGCAGTTCTTC; CDR3: CTLRLSYNEQFF
V: TRBV20-1; size: -; J: TRBJ2-7; D: TRBD2; DNA: TGCAGTGCTCCCAGGCCCAGACTAGCCGGCGAGCAGTACTTC; CDR3: CSAPRPRLAGEQYF
V: TRBV10-3; size: -; J: TRBJ2-6; D: TRBD1; DNA: TGTGCCTCGACCTCGGGACAGGCCTTTTTTTCTGGGGCCAACGTCCTGACTTTC; CDR3: CASTSGQAFFSGANVLTF
V: TRBV9; size: many; J: TRBJ2-3; D: -; DNA: TGTGCCAGCAGCGGGGCAGGGAGTCTCACAGATACGCAGTATTTT; CDR3: CASSGAGSLTDTQYF
V: TRBV10-3; size: many; J: TRBJ1-4; D: TRBD1; DNA: TGTGCCATCAGGGAGACAGGGGGCACTAATGAAAAACTGTTTTTT; CDR3: CAIRETGGTNEKLFF
V: TRBV11-2; size: few; J: TRBJ2-7; D: -; DNA: TGTGCCAGCAGCTTAAGTAGAGGGACATACGAGCAGTACTTC; CDR3: CASSLSRGTYEQYF
V: TRBV18; size: many; J: TRBJ2-7; D: TRBD2; DNA: TGTGCCAGCTCAGGGCAACTAGCGAATACCTACGAGCAGTACTTC; CDR3: CASSGQLANTYEQYF
V: TRBV20-1; size: -; J: TRBJ1-1; D: TRBD1; DNA: TGCAGTGCTAGGTTAGACAGGGGCAGGACTGAAGCTTTCTTT; CDR3: CSARLDRGRTEAFF
V: TRBV27; size: many; J: TRBJ2-6; D: -; DNA: TGTGCCAGCAGTTTAGCTGGGGCTGGGGCCAACGTCCTGACTTTC; CDR3: CASSLAGAGANVLTF
V: TRBV7-9; size: many; J: TRBJ2-3; D: TRBD2; DNA: TGTGCCAGCAGCCCTACTAGCGGAGGGGGCACAGATACGCAGTATTTT; CDR3: CASSPTSGGGTDTQYF
V: TRBV7-8; size: few; J: TRBJ2-1; D: TRBD1; DNA: TGTGCCAGCAGCTTAGGGGGACAGGGGGCGAATGAGCAGTTCTTC; CDR3: CASSLGGQGANEQFF
V: TRBV11-3; size: -; J: TRBJ2-1; D: -; DNA: TGTGCCAGCAGCATTGGGCCCTACAATGAGCAGTTCTTC; CDR3: CASSIGPYNEQFF
V: TRBV5-1; size: many; J: TRBJ1-5; D: -; DNA: TGCGCCAGCAGCTTGGCAGGCCATAGCAATCAGCCCCAGCATTTT; CDR3: CASSLAGHSNQPQHF
V: TRBV10-3; size: few; J: TRBJ1-2; D: -; DNA: TGTGCCATCAGTGAGTCGCCAGGGTACGGCTACACCTTC; CDR3: CAISESPGYGYTF
V: TRBV5-1; size: -; J: TRBJ2-7; D: TRBD1; DNA: TGCGCCAGCAGCACCGGACAGGGGGCAATCGAGCAGTACTTC; CDR3: CASSTGQGAIEQYF
V: TRBV5-1; size: few; J: TRBJ1-1; D: -; DNA: TGCGCCAGCAGCTCAAAGGGACATGGGAGCACTGAAGCTTTCTTT; CDR3: CASSSKGHGSTEAFF
V: TRBV7-9; size: -; J: TRBJ1-6; D: -; DNA: TGTGCCAGCAGCCCCCGGGCTGCTTATAATTCACCCCTCCACTTT; CDR3: CASSPRAAYNSPLHF
V: TRBV7-2; size: -; J: TRBJ2-2; D: -; DNA: TGTGCCAGCAGCTTTAGGGACACCCGCACCGGGGAGCTGTTTTTT; CDR3: CASSFRDTRTGELFF
V: TRBV9; size: few; J: TRBJ2-7; D: -; DNA: TGTGCCAGCAGCCCCCGGACTCAACCCCACGAGCAGTACTTC; CDR3: CASSPRTQPHEQYF
V: TRBV7-2; size: -; J: TRBJ2-1; D: -; DNA: TGTGCCAGCAGCTTAGCTTGGGACAATGAGCAGTTCTTC; CDR3: CASSLAWDNEQFF
V: TRBV5-5; size: many; J: TRBJ1-1; D: TRBD1; DNA: TGTGCCAGCAGCTTCAGACAGGGGAGGACTGAAGCTTTCTTT; CDR3: CASSFRQGRTEAFF
V: TRBV28; size: few; J: TRBJ1-1; D: TRBD1; DNA: TGTGCCAGCAGTTGGGGACAGGGGACTGAAGCTTTCTTT; CDR3: CASSWGQGTEAFF
V: TRBV5-1; size: many; J: TRBJ2-5; D: -; DNA: TGCGCCAGCAGCTTGGCTGGTAGCAGAGAGACCCAGTACTTC; CDR3: CASSLAGSRETQYF
V: TRBV25-1; size: few; J: TRBJ2-7; D: -; DNA: TGTGCCAGCAGTCCCAAGGGGGGCACAGGGTCCTACGAGCAGTACTTC; CDR3: CASSPKGGTGSYEQYF
V: TRBV6-2/TRBV6-3; size: -; J: TRBJ1-5; D: -; DNA: TGTGCCAGCAGTTTACTCTCAGGACAGAAGAAAGGCAATCAGCCCCAGCATTTT; CDR3: CASSLLSGQKKGNQPQHF
V: TRBV7-9; size: many; J: TRBJ2-3; D: -; DNA: TGTGCCAGCAGCCCTGCGGATACGCAGTATTTT; CDR3: CASSPADTQYF
V: TRBV9; size: few; J: TRBJ2-2; D: -; DNA: TGTGCCAGCGGCGAATCGAACACCGGGGAGCTGTTTTTT; CDR3: CASGESNTGELFF
V: TRBV28; size: few; J: TRBJ2-4; D: TRBD1; DNA: TGTGCCAGCAGCTACCCCAGGGGGCTAGCCAAAAACATTCAGTACTTC; CDR3: CASSYPRGLAKNIQYF
V: TRBV6-5; size: few; J: TRBJ2-2; D: -; DNA: TGTGCCAGCAGTTCCCGGACATTCAACACCGGGGAGCTGTTTTTT; CDR3: CASSSRTFNTGELFF
V: TRBV24-1; size: many; J: TRBJ1-1; D: -; DNA: TGTGCCACCAGTGATTGGGAGGGGAGCACTGAAGCTTTCTTT; CDR3: CATSDWEGSTEAFF
V: TRBV27; size: few; J: TRBJ1-6; D: -; DNA: TGTGCCAGCAGTTTAAACAGGGATTCACCCCTCCACTTT; CDR3: CASSLNRDSPLHF
V: TRBV20-1; size: -; J: TRBJ2-1; D: TRBD2; DNA: TGCAGTGCTAGAGCCCCACTGGAGAGCGGGAGGGAGAATGAGCAGTTCTTC; CDR3: CSARAPLESGRENEQFF
V: TRBV9; size: -; J: TRBJ2-2; D: -; DNA: TGTGCCAGCAGCGCATCCGGGGAGCTGTTTTTT; CDR3: CASSASGELFF
V: TRBV6-6; size: few; J: TRBJ2-7; D: TRBD2; DNA: TGTGCCAGCAGTTCTAGCGGGGGGGCGGGCGAGCAGTACTTC; CDR3: CASSSSGGAGEQYF
V: TRBV14; size: many; J: TRBJ2-7; D: -; DNA: TGTGCCAGCAAAGGACTGGGCTACGAGCAGTACTTC; CDR3: CASKGLGYEQYF
V: TRBV12-3/TRBV12-4; size: many; J: TRBJ1-1; D: -; DNA: TGTGCCAGCCGATGGGGGAACGAAGCTGAAGCTTTCTTT; CDR3: CASRWGNEAEAFF
V: TRBV20-1; size: few; J: TRBJ2-1; D: TRBD2; DNA: TGCAGTGCTAAACGGACTAGCGGGAAGTGGAACAATGAGCAGTTCTTC; CDR3: CSAKRTSGKWNNEQFF
V: TRBV11-3; size: many; J: TRBJ1-1; D: -; DNA: TGTGCCAGCAGCTTCGACTTGAACACTGAAGCTTTCTTT; CDR3: CASSFDLNTEAFF
V: TRBV7-8; size: -; J: TRBJ1-3; D: -; DNA: TGTGCCAGCAGCTTTTTCACCTCCGACTCTGGAAACACCATATATTTT; CDR3: CASSFFTSDSGNTIYF
V: TRBV29-1; size: many; J: TRBJ2-3; D: TRBD2; DNA: TGCAGCGTTGAACCGGGACTAGCGGGGGGCACGCAGTATTTT; CDR3: CSVEPGLAGGTQYF
V: TRBV7-9; size: -; J: TRBJ2-1; D: -; DNA: TGTGCCAGCAGCCTGATCTACAATGAGCAGTTCTTC; CDR3: CASSLIYNEQFF
V: TRBV27; size: medium-sized; J: TRBJ1-1; D: -; DNA: TGTGCCAGCAGTTTATTGAGGATGAACACTGAAGCTTTCTTT; CDR3: CASSLLRMNTEAFF